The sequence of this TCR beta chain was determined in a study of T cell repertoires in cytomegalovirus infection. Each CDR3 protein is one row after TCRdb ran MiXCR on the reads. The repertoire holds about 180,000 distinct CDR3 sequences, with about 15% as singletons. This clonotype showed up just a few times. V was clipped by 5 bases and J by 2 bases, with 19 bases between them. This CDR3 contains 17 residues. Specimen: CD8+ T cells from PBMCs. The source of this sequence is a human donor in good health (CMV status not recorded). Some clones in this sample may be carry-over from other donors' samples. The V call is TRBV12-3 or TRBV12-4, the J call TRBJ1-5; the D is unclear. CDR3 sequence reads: CASSHTESTLGNQPQHF. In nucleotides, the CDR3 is TGTGCCAGCAGTCATACGGAATCGACGCTCGGCAATCAGCCCCAGCATTTT.